The entry below describes one T cell receptor (beta chain). This CDR3 has 15 amino acids. Unmatched junction bases numbered 4, after V lost 2 bases and J lost 0 bases. The germline CDR1 and CDR2 sequences are MNHEY and SMNVEV (reference sequence). This sample was included in a study of shared clonotypes between healthy human individuals. Overall study context: CD4 naive and CD4 memory each took three plates per donor, while CD8 naive took two and CD8 memory one.

The naive CD8 fraction comprised CD45RO-negative cells positively selected for CCR7 and excluded terminally differentiated effector memory CD45RA+ cells. All donors qualified as healthy HIV-negative adults and had experienced no recent acute infections or vaccinations. Repertoires were generated with immunoSEQ multiplex PCR, while TCRdb's copy carries only in-frame clones and drops some. The sample comprises some 2 million clones, about 94% of which are singletons, and roughly 1.1% rests with the top ten. This sequence originates from a man younger than 30 in good health. Sequenced: naive CD8+ T cells sorted from blood. The chain joins TRBV27 to TRBJ2-7; 7 bases line up with TRBD1. The DNA for the CDR3 is TGTGCCAGCAGTTTAAGACAGGGAAACTCCTACGAGCAGTACTTC. This codes for CASSLRQGNSYEQYF.